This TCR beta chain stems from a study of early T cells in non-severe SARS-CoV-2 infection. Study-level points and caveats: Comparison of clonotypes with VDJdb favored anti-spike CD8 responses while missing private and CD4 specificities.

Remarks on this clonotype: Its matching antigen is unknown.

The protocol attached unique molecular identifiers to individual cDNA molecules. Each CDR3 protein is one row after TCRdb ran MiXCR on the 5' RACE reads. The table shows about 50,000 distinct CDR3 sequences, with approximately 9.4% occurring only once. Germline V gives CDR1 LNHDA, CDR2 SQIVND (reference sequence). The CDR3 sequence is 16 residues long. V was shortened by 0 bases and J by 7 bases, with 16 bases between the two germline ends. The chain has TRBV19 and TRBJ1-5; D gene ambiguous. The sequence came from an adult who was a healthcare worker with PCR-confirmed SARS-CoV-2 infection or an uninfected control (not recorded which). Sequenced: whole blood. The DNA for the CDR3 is TGTGCCAGTAGTATAGAAGGGATATCCAGCTCCCAGCCCCAGCATTTT. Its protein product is CASSIEGISSSQPQHF. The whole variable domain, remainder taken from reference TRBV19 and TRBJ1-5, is DGGITQSPKYLFRKEGQNVTLSCEQNLNHDAMYWYRQDPGQGLRLIYYSQIVNDFQKGDIAEGYSVSREKKESFPLTVTSAQKNPTAFYLCASSIEGISSSQPQHFGDGTRLSIL.